The sequence of this T cell receptor (beta chain) was determined in a study of blood T cell repertoires in COVID-19. Clones were read by immunoSEQ multiplex PCR, and TCRdb kept only the in-frame ones, dropping some. The table has 300,000 to 450,000 clones, around 92% seen once; the top ten hold 3%. CDR3 length equals 14 residues. V lost 1 base and J lost 9, with 13 bases in between. Germline CDR1 and CDR2: SGHTA and FQGNSA. The chain couples TRBV7-2 to TRBJ2-1; D perhaps matches TRBD1 (6 bases). Sequencing was done on a sample of peripheral blood. This TCR derives from a woman younger than 45 with COVID-19, enrolled during active disease. The DNA of the CDR3 is TGTGCCAGCAGCTTAGTACAGGGTTTAGGTGAGCAGTTCTTC. This codes for CASSLVQGLGEQFF.